The table lists the clone carrying this T cell receptor beta chain with a count of one. This entry comes from a study of preoperative IRX-2 immunotherapy in early breast cancer. This sample's treatment: preoperative locoregional IRX-2 cytokine immunotherapy. Preoperative locoregional IRX-2 cytokine immunotherapy was tested in the phase Ib source study. The CDR3 has 16 amino acids. The V end was cut by 5 bases, the J end by 0 bases, with 14 bases between. Germline CDR1 GTSNPN, CDR2 SVGIG (reference sequence). Clones were read by immunoSEQ multiplex PCR, and TCRdb kept only the in-frame ones, dropping some. The sample contains approximately 15,000 clones, more than 75% of which appear only once.

The specimen was collected from a patient treated with IRX-2 immunotherapy. This TCR derives from a human donor with breast cancer. The chain recombines TRBV30 with TRBJ1-6; D may be TRBD1 (5 bases). This CDR3 reads CAWGQGSSSYNSPLHF. The CDR3 region has the DNA TGTGCCTGGGGGCAGGGCTCAAGCTCCTATAATTCACCCCTCCACTTT.